The sequence of this TCR beta chain was determined in a study of blood T cell repertoires in COVID-19. Assay used: immunoSEQ multiplex PCR; TCRdb lists only in-frame clones, some missing. Of over 350,000 clones in the sample, roughly 90% were seen once. Sequenced material: PBMCs or T cells enriched from blood (not recorded which). This sequence was found in a woman in her 30s with acute COVID-19.

CDR3 residues: CASSLAGLSGKLFF. The CDR3 DNA follows: TGCGCCAGCAGCTTGGCAGGGTTATCCGGGAAACTGTTTTTT. This rearrangement joins TRBV5-1 to TRBJ1-4, with a weak D call TRBD1 (5 bases). Germline loops: CDR1 SGHRS, CDR2 YFSETQ. This CDR3 has 14 amino acids. V gave up 0 bases and J gave up 11 bases, with 14 bases separating them.